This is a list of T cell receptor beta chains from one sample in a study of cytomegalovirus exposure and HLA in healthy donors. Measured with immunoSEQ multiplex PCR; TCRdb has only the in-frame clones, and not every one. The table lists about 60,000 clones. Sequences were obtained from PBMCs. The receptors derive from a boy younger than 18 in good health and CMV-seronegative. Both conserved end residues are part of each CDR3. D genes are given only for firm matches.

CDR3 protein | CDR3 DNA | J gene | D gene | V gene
CASSLARDRGAQYF | TGTGCCAGCAGCTTAGCCAGGGACCGGGGGGCGCAGTATTTT | TRBJ2-3 | TRBD2 | TRBV7-8
CASSLSRTGTAIYNEQFF | TGTGCCAGCAGCTTATCACGAACCGGGACAGCTATTTACAATGAGCAGTTCTTC | TRBJ2-1 | TRBD1 | TRBV7-2
CSVVVGPNYGYTF | TGCAGCGTTGTTGTGGGGCCTAACTATGGCTACACCTTC | TRBJ1-2 | NA | TRBV29-1
CASIGQAYEQYF | TGTGCCAGCATCGGACAGGCCTACGAGCAGTACTTC | TRBJ2-7 | TRBD1 | TRBV5-8
CASSYSSGGRDNEQFF | TGTGCCAGCAGTTACAGTTCGGGCGGGAGAGACAATGAGCAGTTCTTC | TRBJ2-1 | TRBD2 | TRBV6-5
CASRRDRYTEAFF | TGTGCCAGTAGAAGGGACAGATACACTGAAGCTTTCTTT | TRBJ1-1 | TRBD1 | TRBV19
CASSIGQPEGNGYTF | TGTGCCAGCAGCATTGGACAGCCCGAGGGTAATGGCTACACCTTC | TRBJ1-2 | NA | TRBV13
CSVEASGGYEQYF | TGCAGCGTTGAGGCTAGCGGGGGTTACGAGCAGTACTTC | TRBJ2-7 | TRBD2 | TRBV29-1
CSVILPSTEAFF | TGCAGCGTTATCCTGCCCAGCACTGAAGCTTTCTTT | TRBJ1-1 | NA | TRBV29-1
CASSLGGTETQYF | TGTGCCAGCAGCTTGGGCGGGACGGAGACCCAGTACTTC | TRBJ2-5 | NA | TRBV7-3
CSVAGQQAYEQYF | TGCAGCGTTGCAGGACAACAAGCCTACGAGCAGTACTTC | TRBJ2-7 | NA | TRBV29-1
CASSLSRSQPQHF | TGTGCCAGCAGTTTATCACGCAGTCAGCCCCAGCATTTT | TRBJ1-5 | NA | TRBV27
CAWSGTGQSIFPYEQYF | TGTGCCTGGAGTGGGACAGGGCAGAGTATATTCCCCTACGAGCAGTACTTC | TRBJ2-7 | TRBD1 | TRBV30
CASSLSGLPTDTQYF | TGTGCCAGCAGTTTATCGGGACTGCCCACAGATACGCAGTATTTT | TRBJ2-3 | NA | TRBV27
CASSTGSYNEQFF | TGTGCCAGTTCGACAGGGTCCTACAATGAGCAGTTCTTC | TRBJ2-1 | TRBD1 | TRBV6-5
CASSLYGQGHYGYTF | TGTGCCAGCAGCTTGTATGGACAGGGACACTATGGCTACACCTTC | TRBJ1-2 | TRBD1 | TRBV5-6
CASSPQMNTEAFF | TGTGCCAGCAGCCCTCAGATGAACACTGAAGCTTTCTTT | TRBJ1-1 | NA | TRBV7-3
CASSSTTGVYTGELFF | TGTGCCAGTAGTTCAACTACGGGTGTGTACACCGGGGAGCTGTTTTTT | TRBJ2-2 | NA | TRBV19
CASSSRAAPEAFF | TGTGCCAGTAGTTCCAGGGCCGCCCCTGAAGCTTTCTTT | TRBJ1-1 | NA | TRBV19
CASSGAGKTGSEQYF | TGTGCCAGCAGCGGGGCCGGCAAAACAGGGTCCGAGCAGTACTTC | TRBJ2-7 | NA | TRBV13
CSVRWEGYNQPQHF | TGCAGCGTTCGATGGGAGGGGTACAATCAGCCCCAGCATTTT | TRBJ1-5 | NA | TRBV29-1
CASSEARSSSGNTIYF | TGTGCCAGCAGTGAAGCCCGGAGTAGCTCTGGAAACACCATATATTTT | TRBJ1-3 | NA | TRBV6-1
CASSSNRGGNTEAFF | TGTGCCAGCAGCTCAAACAGGGGAGGGAACACTGAAGCTTTCTTT | TRBJ1-1 | TRBD1 | TRBV28
CASSGAGTGITEAFF | TGCGCCAGCAGCGGGGCCGGGACAGGGATAACTGAAGCTTTCTTT | TRBJ1-1 | TRBD1 | TRBV5-1
CASSINRGYNEQFF | TGTGCCAGCTCGATTAACAGGGGATACAATGAGCAGTTCTTC | TRBJ2-1 | TRBD1 | TRBV5-4
CASSPSSGNTIYF | TGTGCCAGCAGCCCCAGTTCTGGAAACACCATATATTTT | TRBJ1-3 | NA | TRBV7-9
CASSLGALPGEGQETQYF | TGCGCCAGCAGCTTGGGGGCTCTCCCGGGGGAGGGGCAAGAGACCCAGTACTTC | TRBJ2-5 | TRBD2 | TRBV5-1
CAWTGRGGNTIYF | TGTGCCTGGACCGGGAGAGGAGGAAACACCATATATTTT | TRBJ1-3 | NA | TRBV30
CASTPYRPGEQFF | TGTGCCAGCACCCCCTATCGCCCGGGTGAGCAGTTCTTC | TRBJ2-1 | NA | TRBV6-5
CASSTVGRDSMDQETQYF | TGTGCCAGTAGTACAGTGGGGCGGGACTCCATGGACCAAGAGACCCAGTACTTC | TRBJ2-5 | NA | TRBV19
CAISDREGIAEAFF | TGTGCCATCAGTGATAGAGAGGGAATCGCTGAAGCTTTCTTT | TRBJ1-1 | NA | TRBV10-3
CSAGTDTYGVHF | TGCAGCGCTGGGACAGATACCTATGGTGTCCACTTT | TRBJ1-6 | TRBD1 | TRBV29-1
CASSLAAGTSTDTQYF | TGCGCCAGCAGCTTGGCTGCAGGGACAAGTACAGATACGCAGTATTTT | TRBJ2-3 | NA | TRBV5-1
CASSQEPGSAGELFF | TGCGCCAGCAGCCAAGAGCCCGGGAGTGCCGGGGAGCTGTTTTTT | TRBJ2-2 | NA | TRBV4-3
CASSQDLSGFNQPQHF | TGTGCCAGCAGCCAAGATCTATCGGGGTTCAATCAGCCCCAGCATTTT | TRBJ1-5 | NA | TRBV4-2
CASSTDSTNYGYTF | TGTGCCAGCAGTACGGACAGCACTAACTATGGCTACACCTTC | TRBJ1-2 | NA | TRBV2
CASSLDRISTDTQYF | TGTGCCAGCAGCTTAGACAGGATTAGCACAGATACGCAGTATTTT | TRBJ2-3 | NA | TRBV7-8
CASSPGTVGGYTF | TGTGCCAGCAGTCCCGGGACAGTAGGGGGCTACACCTTC | TRBJ1-2 | TRBD1 | TRBV6-5
CAWSRDRILAYEQYF | TGTGCCTGGAGCCGCGACAGGATACTAGCCTACGAGCAGTACTTC | TRBJ2-7 | NA | TRBV30
CASSESGTGGTDTQYF | TGTGCCAGCAGTGAATCAGGGACAGGGGGCACAGATACGCAGTATTTT | TRBJ2-3 | TRBD1 | TRBV2
CASVGQKITEAFF | TGTGCCAGCGTAGGACAGAAGATCACTGAAGCTTTCTTT | TRBJ1-1 | NA | TRBV6-1
CASSVAMGRDTQYF | TGTGCCAGCAGCGTAGCAATGGGGCGAGATACGCAGTATTTT | TRBJ2-3 | NA | TRBV9
CASSLRVGNQPQHF | TGTGCCAGCAGCCTACGCGTCGGTAATCAGCCCCAGCATTTT | TRBJ1-5 | NA | TRBV5-6
CASSKTGQSNQPQHF | TGTGCCAGCAGCAAGACAGGGCAAAGCAATCAGCCCCAGCATTTT | TRBJ1-5 | TRBD1 | TRBV7-8
CASSDYFPDVVDDRGRTNTEAFF | TGTGCCAGCAGTGATTATTTCCCTGACGTTGTTGACGACAGGGGGAGAACGAACACTGAAGCTTTCTTT | TRBJ1-1 | TRBD1 | TRBV27
CASSFSGTSSYEQYF | TGTGCCAGCAGCTTTTCCGGGACTAGCTCCTACGAGCAGTACTTC | TRBJ2-7 | TRBD2 | TRBV7-2
CAWSLSYEQYF | TGTGCCTGGAGTCTTTCCTACGAGCAGTACTTC | TRBJ2-7 | NA | TRBV30
CSVEQQGVGKLFF | TGCAGCGTTGAACAACAGGGGGTAGGAAAACTGTTTTTT | TRBJ1-4 | TRBD1 | TRBV29-1
CASSHPGGSNQPQHF | TGCGCCAGCAGCCACCCAGGTGGTAGCAATCAGCCCCAGCATTTT | TRBJ1-5 | NA | TRBV4-1
CASSTAGGAGNTIYF | TGCGCCAGCAGCACCGCAGGGGGAGCTGGAAACACCATATATTTT | TRBJ1-3 | TRBD1 | TRBV5-1
CACLIAGGINEQFF | TGTGCCTGCCTAATAGCGGGAGGGATCAATGAGCAGTTCTTC | TRBJ2-1 | TRBD2 | TRBV30
CASSTQRDNEQFF | TGCGCCAGCAGCACCCAGAGGGACAATGAGCAGTTCTTC | TRBJ2-1 | NA | TRBV5-1
CASSARTGIGYGYTF | TGTGCCAGCAGCGCCAGGACAGGGATCGGGTATGGCTACACCTTC | TRBJ1-2 | TRBD1 | TRBV7-9
CAWRVPGRTEAFF | TGTGCCTGGAGGGTCCCGGGGAGGACTGAAGCTTTCTTT | TRBJ1-1 | NA | TRBV30
CASSEYKQGIRGYTF | TGTGCCAGCAGTGAATATAAACAGGGGATACGGGGCTACACCTTC | TRBJ1-2 | TRBD1 | TRBV25-1
CASSLFGTFNTGELFF | TGTGCCAGCAGTTTATTCGGGACATTCAACACCGGGGAGCTGTTTTTT | TRBJ2-2 | NA | TRBV27
CASSTQPLGTEAFF | TGCGCCAGCAGCACCCAGCCCCTCGGGACTGAAGCTTTCTTT | TRBJ1-1 | NA | TRBV5-1